This TCR beta chain appears in the sequencing data of a study of blood T cell repertoires in COVID-19. In the original analysis: Estimated nucleated cell counts came from reference gene primer amplification. Method: immunoSEQ multiplex PCR; TCRdb's copy keeps in-frame clones and lacks some. That table supplies the V and J calls and clone size; D and trimming were determined from the DNA. The sample lists tens of thousands of clones; around 89% were seen once. The CDR3 loop spans 14 amino acids. The J segment lost 6 bases and the V segment lost 4 bases, leaving 7 bases of the junction unmatched. Germline V gene lookup returns CDR1 SGHRS and CDR2 YFSETQ.

J is TRBJ1-2 and V is TRBV5-1, with TRBD1 matching over 9 bases. The TCR was taken from a woman aged 55-75 years with COVID-19, enrolled during active disease. The sample consisted of peripheral blood. CDR3 in DNA: TGCGCCAGCAGCGGGGGACAGGGTATACATGGCTACACCTTC. It codes for CASSGGQGIHGYTF.